The T cell receptor beta chain described here comes from a study of cytomegalovirus exposure and HLA in healthy donors. The protocol was immunoSEQ multiplex PCR, while the TCRdb copy is restricted to in-frame clones and leaves out a portion. The sample holds about 110,000 clones, about nine tenths seen once. Worth noting for this clone: Its target is not known.

Overall study findings and caveats: There were over 150 TCR beta chains listed as cytomegalovirus-associated. Generally TCR sequences proved uncommon, though certain public TCRs appeared in numerous donors. Testing in vitro showed three CMV-associated chains specific for CMV antigens.

The sequence was collected from a woman younger than 30 in good health and CMV-seronegative. Material: PBMCs.

CDR3 sequence: CASSLRDRGYEQYF. The DNA for the CDR3 is TGCGCCAGCAGCCTACGGGACAGGGGCTACGAGCAGTACTTC. This sequence joins TRBV5-1 and TRBJ2-7, with 10 bases lining up with TRBD1. Losses at the gene ends were 4 bases for V and 3 bases for J; bases not matched to a gene: 4. CDR1 and CDR2 from the germline V gene are SGHRS and YFSETQ. The CDR3 covers 14 residues.